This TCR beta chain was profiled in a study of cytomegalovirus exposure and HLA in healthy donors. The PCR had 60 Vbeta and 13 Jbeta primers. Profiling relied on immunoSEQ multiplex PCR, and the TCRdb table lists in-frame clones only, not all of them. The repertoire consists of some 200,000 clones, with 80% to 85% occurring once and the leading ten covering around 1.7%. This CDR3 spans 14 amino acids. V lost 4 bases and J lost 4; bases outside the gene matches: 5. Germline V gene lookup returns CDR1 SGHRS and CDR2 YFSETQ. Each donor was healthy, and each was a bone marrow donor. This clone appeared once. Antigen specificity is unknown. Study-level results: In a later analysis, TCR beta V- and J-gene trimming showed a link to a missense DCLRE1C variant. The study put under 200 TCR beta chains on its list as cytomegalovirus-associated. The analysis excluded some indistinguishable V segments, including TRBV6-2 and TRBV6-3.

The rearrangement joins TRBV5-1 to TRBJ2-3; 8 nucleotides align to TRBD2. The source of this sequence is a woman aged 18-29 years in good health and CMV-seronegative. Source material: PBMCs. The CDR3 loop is CASSAGLVSDTQYF. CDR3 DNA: TGCGCCAGCAGCGCGGGACTAGTCTCAGATACGCAGTATTTT. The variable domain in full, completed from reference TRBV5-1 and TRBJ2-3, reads KAGVTQTPRYLIKTRGQQVTLSCSPISGHRSVSWYQQTPGQGLQFLFEYFSETQRNKGNFPGRFSGRQFSNSRSEMNVSTLELGDSALYLCASSAGLVSDTQYFGPGTRLTVL.